The 18 T cell receptor beta chains below come from one sample, sequenced in a study of OX40 agonist ivuxolimab in advanced cancers. Library creation used the immunoSEQ multiplex PCR assay. TCRdb obtained this table from immuneACCESS and retained in-frame rearrangements with V and J assigned. These tables miss some clones; where compared with another copy, unresolved V genes account for less than half of the shortfall, and the remainder is unexplained. The sample contains some 80,000 clones, about 80% of them found a single time. The ten largest clones add up to about 0.44% of the sample. The sequencing here drew on CD4+ or CD8+ T cells sorted from blood, taken in a trial of the OX40 agonist ivuxolimab. The receptors stem from an adult with an advanced solid tumor such as melanoma, head and neck, liver or kidney cancer.

The V gene is TRBV10-3, the J gene TRBJ2-5; 8 nucleotides match TRBD1. V was clipped by 5 bases and J by 5 bases; unmatched bases: 10. Germline V lookup: CDR1 ENHRY, CDR2 SYGVKD. The CDR3 sequence is 15 residues long. The CDR3 bases are TGTGCCATCAGTTCGAACTCCCGGACAGGGGAGACCCAGTACTTC. This gives the protein CAISSNSRTGETQYF.

The chain is built from TRBV19 and TRBJ1-2; 9 bases match TRBD1. Germline lookup yields CDR1 LNHDA and CDR2 SQIVND (reference sequence). CDR3 length: 13 amino acids. Germline trimming cut 5 bases from V and 7 bases from J; bases unmatched to any gene: 5. The CDR3 sequence: CASSWDRDSGYTF. In nucleotides, the CDR3 is TGTGCCAGTAGTTGGGACAGGGACTCTGGCTACACCTTC.

This clone has a handful of counts. The chain is built from TRBV28 and TRBJ2-7; 9 bases fit TRBD2. Trimming at V came to 2 bases and at J to 4 bases, leaving 0 bases not matched to a gene. The CDR3 consists of 13 residues. Germline CDR1 is MDHEN and CDR2 is SYDVKM. The CDR3 sequence is CASSLAGGYEQYV. Here the CDR3 DNA reads TGTGCCAGCAGTTTAGCGGGGGGGTACGAGCAGTACGTC.

The chain links TRBV28 to TRBJ1-1; possibly TRBD1 for D (5 bases). The CDR3 has 13 amino acids. CDR1 is MDHEN, CDR2 SYDVKM, per germline. V was shortened by 6 bases and J by 10 bases, with 18 bases between the two germline ends. CDR3 sequence: CASRKDSPLVAFF. Here the CDR3 DNA reads TGTGCCAGCAGGAAAGACAGCCCCCTGGTAGCTTTCTTT.

The chain has TRBV18 and TRBJ2-1; a weak D match, TRBD2 (6 bases). The germline V and J ends were trimmed by 3 bases and 8 bases, with 8 bases remaining between them. The germline V gene has CDR1 KGHSH and CDR2 LQKENI. The CDR3 totals 12 residues. Here the CDR3 DNA reads TGTGCCAGCTCACCCTGGAGGGATGAGCAGTTCTTC. This translates into CASSPWRDEQFF.

The chain recombines TRBV9 with TRBJ1-1; 7 nucleotides align to TRBD1. This CDR3 is 14 amino acids long. From germline, CDR1 is SGDLS and CDR2 YYNGEE. The J segment lost 10 bases and the V segment lost 2 bases, leaving 11 bases of the junction unmatched. The DNA for the CDR3 is TGTGCCAGCAGCGTGTACAGGGGTGGTTTAGGAGCTTTCTTT. Amino acids: CASSVYRGGLGAFF.

This chain links TRBV14 with TRBJ1-2; D call uncertain. CDR1 is SGHDN and CDR2 is FVKESK in the germline V gene. The CDR3 totals 15 residues. Trimming left V 3 bases short and J 8 bases short, with 19 bases between. Here the CDR3 reads CASSHGSGRREGYTF. The CDR3 bases are TGTGCCAGCAGCCACGGATCCGGGCGCCGGGAAGGCTACACCTTC. Full variable domain (missing parts from reference TRBV14 and TRBJ1-2): EAGVTQFPSHSVIEKGQTVTLRCDPISGHDNLYWYRRVMGKEIKFLLHFVKESKQDESGMPNNRFLAERTGGTYSTLKVQPAELEDSGVYFCASSHGSGRREGYTFGSGTRLTVV.

The genes are TRBV5-4 and TRBJ2-1; 7 bases agree with TRBD1. With V trimmed by 0 bases and J by 6 bases, 3 bases remained unmatched. Germline CDR1 and CDR2: SGHNT and YYREEE (reference sequence). The CDR3 extends over 14 amino acids. The CDR3 DNA reads as TGTGCCAGCAGCTTGGAGACAGGGAGCAATGAGCAGTTCTTC. The encoded protein is CASSLETGSNEQFF.

The chain couples TRBV4-2 to TRBJ2-1, with TRBD2 matching 13 bases. The CDR3 has 15 residues. V lost 4 bases and J lost 4; bases outside the gene matches: 1. The germline V gene encodes CDR1 LGHNA and CDR2 YNFKEQ. For the CDR3, the DNA is TGTGCCAGCAGCCCGACTAGCGGGGGGTACAATGAGCAGTTCTTC. It codes for CASSPTSGGYNEQFF.

This chain links TRBV5-5 with TRBJ2-5; 16 positions agree with TRBD2. The CDR3 has 17 residues. Germline trimming cut 4 bases from V and 4 bases from J; bases unmatched to any gene: 7. The germline V gene has CDR1 SGHKS and CDR2 YYEKEE (reference sequence). The CDR3 protein is CASSPPGLAGGSETQYF. CDR3 coding DNA: TGTGCCAGCAGCCCCCCGGGACTAGCGGGAGGGTCAGAGACCCAGTACTTC.

This chain uses TRBV27 with TRBJ2-1; possibly TRBD1 or TRBD2 for D (5 bases each). Germline values: CDR1 MNHEY, CDR2 SMNVEV (reference sequence). V gave up 0 bases and J gave up 14 bases, with 11 bases separating them. The CDR3 spans 12 residues. CDR3: CASSLSRGKEFF. DNA for the CDR3: TGTGCCAGCAGTTTATCGAGGGGCAAGGAGTTCTTC.

The chain is built from TRBV5-8 and TRBJ1-5; 10 bases match TRBD1. The CDR3 length is 16 residues. Germline V gene lookup returns CDR1 SGHTS and CDR2 YDEGEE. V was pared by 3 bases and J by 6 bases, with 9 bases of the junction left unmatched. CDR3 loop: CASSSMDRGFGQPQHF. The CDR3 DNA reads TGTGCCAGCAGCTCCATGGACAGGGGGTTTGGTCAGCCCCAGCATTTT.

As DNA, the CDR3 is TGTGCCAGCAGCTTGCCCGGGTCCCGTGGTGGCTACACCTTC. Residues: CASSLPGSRGGYTF. The rearrangement joins TRBV5-6 to TRBJ1-2; D remains unclear. This CDR3 comprises 14 residues. Deletions cut 1 base from V and 7 bases from J, with 14 bases between. Germline-derived CDR1 and CDR2 are SGHDT and YYEEEE.

The rearrangement uses TRBV19 and TRBJ1-3; 7 bases are a match to TRBD1. The CDR3 extends over 17 amino acids. Per the germline V gene, CDR1 is LNHDA and CDR2 is SQIVND (reference sequence). Trimming took 6 bases from V and 0 from J; bases not matched to a gene: 11. CDR3 nucleotides: TGTGCCAGTAGACAGGAAAGGACAGGAATCTCTGGAAACACCATATATTTT. Translating it yields CASRQERTGISGNTIYF.

This chain joins TRBV5-6 and TRBJ1-2; TRBD1 matches 9 bases. V was pared by 1 base and J by 3 bases, with 4 bases of the junction left unmatched. This CDR3 spans 15 amino acids. CDR1 is SGHDT and CDR2 is YYEEEE in the germline V gene. The CDR3 coding sequence is TGTGCCAGCAGCTTGACAGGGGGCGCGGACTATGGCTACACCTTC. Translating it yields CASSLTGGADYGYTF.

This rearrangement joins TRBV29-1 to TRBJ2-5, with D unclear. The V and J ends lost 3 bases and 4 bases respectively, with 21 bases between them. The CDR3 has 16 amino acids. Germline V gene lookup returns CDR1 SQVTM and CDR2 ANQGSEA. The CDR3 sequence is CSVDRGMRSSGETQYF. In nucleotides, the CDR3 is TGCAGCGTTGATCGAGGAATGCGATCGTCGGGAGAGACCCAGTACTTC. The variable domain in full, completed from reference TRBV29-1 and TRBJ2-5, reads SAVISQKPSRDICQRGTSLTIQCQVDSQVTMMFWYRQQPGQSLTLIATANQGSEATYESGFVIDKFPISRPNLTFSTLTVSNMSPEDSSIYLCSVDRGMRSSGETQYFGPGTRLLVL.

The chain carries TRBV21-1 and TRBJ1-2. TRBV21-1 is an annotated pseudogene. This CDR3 is built from 12 residues. CDR3 sequence (DNA): TGTGCCAGCAGCAAAGGGGTCTATGGCTACACCTTC. Its translation: CASSKGVYGYTF.

This chain connects TRBV5-1 to TRBJ1-2; D unresolved. Germline V gene sequence: CDR1 SGHRS, CDR2 YFSETQ. This CDR3 is built from 15 residues. V lost 4 bases and J 6 bases, leaving 19 bases between the germline ends. In nucleotides, the CDR3 is TGCGCCAGCAGCATCGGACGGGGAGCCGGGGATGGCTACACCTTC. Its translation is CASSIGRGAGDGYTF.